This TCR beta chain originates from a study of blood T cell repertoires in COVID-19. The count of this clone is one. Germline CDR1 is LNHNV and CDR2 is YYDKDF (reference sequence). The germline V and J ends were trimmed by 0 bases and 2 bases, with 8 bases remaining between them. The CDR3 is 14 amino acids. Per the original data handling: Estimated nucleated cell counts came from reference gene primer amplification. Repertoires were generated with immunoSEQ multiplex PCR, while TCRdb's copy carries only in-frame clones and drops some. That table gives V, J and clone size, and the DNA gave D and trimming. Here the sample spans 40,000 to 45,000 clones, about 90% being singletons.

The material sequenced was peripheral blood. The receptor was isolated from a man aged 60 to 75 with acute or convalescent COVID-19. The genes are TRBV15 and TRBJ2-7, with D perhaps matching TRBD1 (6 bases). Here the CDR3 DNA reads TGTGCCACCAGCAGAGAACAGGGAACCTACGAGCAGTACTTC. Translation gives CATSREQGTYEQYF.